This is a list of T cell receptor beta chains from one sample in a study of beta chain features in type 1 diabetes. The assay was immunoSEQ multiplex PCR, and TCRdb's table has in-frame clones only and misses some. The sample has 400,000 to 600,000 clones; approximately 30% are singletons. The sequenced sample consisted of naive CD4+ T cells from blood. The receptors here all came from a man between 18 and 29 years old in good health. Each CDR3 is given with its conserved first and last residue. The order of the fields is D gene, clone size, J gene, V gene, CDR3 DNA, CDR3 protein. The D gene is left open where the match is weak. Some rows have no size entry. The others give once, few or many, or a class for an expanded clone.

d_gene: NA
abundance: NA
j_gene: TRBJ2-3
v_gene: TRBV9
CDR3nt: TGTGCCAGCAGCGTCCAGGGTACAGATACGCAGTATTTT
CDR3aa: CASSVQGTDTQYF

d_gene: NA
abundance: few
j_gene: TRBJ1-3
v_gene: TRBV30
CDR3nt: TGTGCCTGGACGGGGTCTGGAAACACCATATATTTT
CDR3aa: CAWTGSGNTIYF

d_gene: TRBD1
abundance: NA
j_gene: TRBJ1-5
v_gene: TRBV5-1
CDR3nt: TGCGCCAGCAGCTTGGGGACAGGGGGCGATCAGCCCCAGCATTTT
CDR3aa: CASSLGTGGDQPQHF

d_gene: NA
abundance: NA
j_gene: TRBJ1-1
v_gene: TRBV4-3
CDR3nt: TGCGCCAGCAGTACCCTCAGGGGATCTCGAGCTTTCTTT
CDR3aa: CASSTLRGSRAFF

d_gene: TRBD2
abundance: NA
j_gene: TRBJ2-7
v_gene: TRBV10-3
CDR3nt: TGTGCCATCAGTGACGTAGCGGGGCAAAGCTCCTACGAGCAGTACTTC
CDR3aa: CAISDVAGQSSYEQYF

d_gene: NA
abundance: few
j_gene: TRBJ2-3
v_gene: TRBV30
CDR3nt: TGTGCCTGGAATCCAGGAAGGGTGTTCTCGGATACGCAGTATTTT
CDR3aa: CAWNPGRVFSDTQYF

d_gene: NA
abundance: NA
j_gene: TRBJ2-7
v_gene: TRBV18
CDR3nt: TGTGCCAGCTCACCAGAGCCCGGACAGATCTACGAGCAGTACTTC
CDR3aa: CASSPEPGQIYEQYF

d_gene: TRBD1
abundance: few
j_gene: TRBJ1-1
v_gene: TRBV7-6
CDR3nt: TGTGCCAGCAGCTTGACAGGGATTTGGGACACTGAAGCTTTCTTT
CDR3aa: CASSLTGIWDTEAFF

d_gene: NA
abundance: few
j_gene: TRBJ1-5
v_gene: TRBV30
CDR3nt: TGTGCCTGGAATGAACAGCCGAATCAGCCCCAGCATTTT
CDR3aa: CAWNEQPNQPQHF

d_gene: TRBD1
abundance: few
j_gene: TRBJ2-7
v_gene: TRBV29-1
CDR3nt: TGCAGCGTTATCCGGGACAGGGTCTACGAGCAGTACTTC
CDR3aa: CSVIRDRVYEQYF

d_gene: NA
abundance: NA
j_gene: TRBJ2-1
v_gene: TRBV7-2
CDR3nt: TGTGCCAGCAGCCCCGTAGCGGCCAGCTCCTACAATGAGCAGTTCTTC
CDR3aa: CASSPVAASSYNEQFF

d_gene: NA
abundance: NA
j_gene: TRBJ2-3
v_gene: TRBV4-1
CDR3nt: TGCGCCAGCAGCCAAGTCAAGGGATTCCCAGATACGCAGTATTTT
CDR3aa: CASSQVKGFPDTQYF

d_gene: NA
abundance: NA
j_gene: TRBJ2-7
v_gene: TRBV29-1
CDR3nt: TGCAGCACCAAGGGGGTCGGGGATCGAAGCTCCTACGAGCAGTACTTC
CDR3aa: CSTKGVGDRSSYEQYF

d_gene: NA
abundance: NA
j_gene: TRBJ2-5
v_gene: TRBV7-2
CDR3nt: TGTGCCAGCAGCTTAGGGGAGAGGGGCCAAGAGACCCAGTACTTC
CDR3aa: CASSLGERGQETQYF

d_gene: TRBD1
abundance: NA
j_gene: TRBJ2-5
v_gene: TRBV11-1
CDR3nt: TGTGCCAGCAGCAAGGGACAGGGAGAAGAGACCCAGTACTTC
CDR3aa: CASSKGQGEETQYF

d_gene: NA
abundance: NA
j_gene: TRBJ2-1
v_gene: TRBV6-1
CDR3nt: TGTGCCAGCCAGGCCGGCTCCTACAATGAGCAGTTCTTC
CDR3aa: CASQAGSYNEQFF

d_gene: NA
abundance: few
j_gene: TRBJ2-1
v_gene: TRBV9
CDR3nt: TGTGCCAGCAGCGTAGGGACTCGCTCTCACAATGAGCAGTTCTTC
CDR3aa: CASSVGTRSHNEQFF

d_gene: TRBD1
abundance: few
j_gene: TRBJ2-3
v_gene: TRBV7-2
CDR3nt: TGTGCCAGCAGCTTTGACAGGGGGCGCCCAGATACGCAGTATTTT
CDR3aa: CASSFDRGRPDTQYF

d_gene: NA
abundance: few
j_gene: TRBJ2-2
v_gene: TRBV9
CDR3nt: TGTGCCAGCACCGGACCCACCGGGGAGCTGTTTTTT
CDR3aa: CASTGPTGELFF

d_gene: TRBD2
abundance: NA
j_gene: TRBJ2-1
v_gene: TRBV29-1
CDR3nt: TGCAGCGTTGCCAGCGGGAGATTCTACAATGAGCAGTTCTTC
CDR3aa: CSVASGRFYNEQFF

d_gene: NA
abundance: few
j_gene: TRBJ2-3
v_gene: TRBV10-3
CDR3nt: TGTGCCATCAGGCAGACTACCCTTCGCACAGATACGCAGTATTTT
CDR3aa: CAIRQTTLRTDTQYF

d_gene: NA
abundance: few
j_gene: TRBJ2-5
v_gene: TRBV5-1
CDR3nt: TGCGCCAGCAGCTTGGATGGAGAAGAGACCCAGTACTTC
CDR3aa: CASSLDGEETQYF

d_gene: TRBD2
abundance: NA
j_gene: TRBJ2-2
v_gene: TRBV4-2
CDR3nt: TGTGCCAGCAGCCGCGGGGGAAGGACCGGGGAGCTGTTTTTT
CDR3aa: CASSRGGRTGELFF

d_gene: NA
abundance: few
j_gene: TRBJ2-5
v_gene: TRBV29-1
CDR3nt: TGCAGCGTTGTCCCCACGTGGGGGGCAGTGGAGACCCAGTACTTC
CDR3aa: CSVVPTWGAVETQYF

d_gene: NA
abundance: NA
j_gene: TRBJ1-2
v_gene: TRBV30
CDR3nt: TGTGCCTGGAGAGAGCCGCCAAGGGACTATGGCTACACCTTC
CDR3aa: CAWREPPRDYGYTF

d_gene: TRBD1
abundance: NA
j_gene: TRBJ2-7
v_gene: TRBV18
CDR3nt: TGTGCCAGCTCACCAGACAGGGCCGCCTACGAGCAGTACTTC
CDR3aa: CASSPDRAAYEQYF

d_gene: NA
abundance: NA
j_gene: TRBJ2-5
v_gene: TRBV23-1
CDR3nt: TGCGCCAGCAGTCAAATGTTCAAGGCCGACCAAGAGACCCAGTACTTC
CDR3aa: CASSQMFKADQETQYF

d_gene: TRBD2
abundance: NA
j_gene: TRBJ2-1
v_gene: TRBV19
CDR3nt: TGTGCCAGTAGTATATTTTTCCGGGAGGTCATCGACAATGAGCAGTTCTTC
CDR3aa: CASSIFFREVIDNEQFF

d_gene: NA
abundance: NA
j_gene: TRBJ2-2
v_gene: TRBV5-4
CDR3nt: TGTGCCAGCAGCTTGGGAGACAGAAAGAACACCGGGGAGCTGTTTTTT
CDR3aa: CASSLGDRKNTGELFF

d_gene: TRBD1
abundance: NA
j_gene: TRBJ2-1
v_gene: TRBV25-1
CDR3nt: TGTGCCAGCAGTGACCCCCGGACAGGGTATGTGAATGAGCAGTTCTTC
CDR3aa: CASSDPRTGYVNEQFF

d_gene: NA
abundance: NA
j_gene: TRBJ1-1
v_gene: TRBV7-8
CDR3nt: TGTGCCAGCCATACGGGAGGCACTGAAGCTTTCTTT
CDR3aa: CASHTGGTEAFF

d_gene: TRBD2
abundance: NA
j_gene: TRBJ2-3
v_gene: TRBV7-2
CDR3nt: TGTGCCAGCAGCTTGACTAGCGGGGGACCAGATACGCAGTATTTT
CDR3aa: CASSLTSGGPDTQYF

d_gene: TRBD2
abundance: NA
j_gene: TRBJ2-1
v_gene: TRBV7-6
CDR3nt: TGTGCCAGCAGCTCGATACTAGCGAGTACTGAGCAGTTCTTC
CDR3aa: CASSSILASTEQFF

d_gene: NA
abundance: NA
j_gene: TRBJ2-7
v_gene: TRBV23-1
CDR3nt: TGCGCCAGCAGTCGCCAGGGGCCAACCTACGAGCAGTACTTC
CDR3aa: CASSRQGPTYEQYF

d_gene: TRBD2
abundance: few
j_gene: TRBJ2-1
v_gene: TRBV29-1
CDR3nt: TGCAGCGGGAGAACGGGAGGCTCCAACAATGAGCAGTTCTTC
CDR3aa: CSGRTGGSNNEQFF

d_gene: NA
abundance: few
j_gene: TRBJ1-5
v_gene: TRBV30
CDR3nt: TGTGCCTGGGCTCCTGGGGGAAGCAATCAGCCCCAGCATTTT
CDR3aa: CAWAPGGSNQPQHF

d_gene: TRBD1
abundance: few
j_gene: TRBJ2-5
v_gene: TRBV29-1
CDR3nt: TGCAGCTCTGGACAGGGTCGGGAGACCCAGTACTTC
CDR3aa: CSSGQGRETQYF

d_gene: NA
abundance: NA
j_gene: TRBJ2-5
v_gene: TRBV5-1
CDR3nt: TGCGCCAGCAGCTCACAGGGATTCCAAGAGACCCAGTACTTC
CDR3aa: CASSSQGFQETQYF

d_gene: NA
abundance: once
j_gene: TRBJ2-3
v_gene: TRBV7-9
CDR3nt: TGTGCCAGCAGCTTAGGGGGGGCGGATACGCAGTATTTT
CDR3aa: CASSLGGADTQYF

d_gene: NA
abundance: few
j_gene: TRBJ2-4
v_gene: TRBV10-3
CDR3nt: TGTGCCACCTGGGGGTTTTCGGGTGGAGGACAGTACTTC
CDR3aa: CATWGFSGGGQYF

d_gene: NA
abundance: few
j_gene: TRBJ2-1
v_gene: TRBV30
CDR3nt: TGTGCCTGGAGTCCTGGCGGGGTCTACAATGAGCAGTTCTTC
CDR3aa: CAWSPGGVYNEQFF

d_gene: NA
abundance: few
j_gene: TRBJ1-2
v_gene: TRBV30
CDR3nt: TGTGCCTGCCCCAGGCGGCCCTTCTATGGCTACACCTTC
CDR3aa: CACPRRPFYGYTF

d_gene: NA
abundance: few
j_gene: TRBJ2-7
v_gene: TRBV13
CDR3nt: TGTGCCAGCAGCCCTCGGGGGCACGAGCAGTACTTC
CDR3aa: CASSPRGHEQYF

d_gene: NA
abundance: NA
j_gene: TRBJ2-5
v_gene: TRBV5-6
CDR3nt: TGTGCCAGCAGCTTCGTAATCGGAGTCCCGGAGACCCAGTACTTC
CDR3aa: CASSFVIGVPETQYF

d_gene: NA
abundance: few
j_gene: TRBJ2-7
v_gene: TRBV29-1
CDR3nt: TGCAGCGTTAAGGGGCCCACCGTCGAGCAGTACTTC
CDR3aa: CSVKGPTVEQYF

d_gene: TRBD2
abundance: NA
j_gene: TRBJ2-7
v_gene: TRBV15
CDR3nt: TGTGCCACCAGCAGAGATCCCAGCGGGGTCTACGAGCAGTACTTC
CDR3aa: CATSRDPSGVYEQYF

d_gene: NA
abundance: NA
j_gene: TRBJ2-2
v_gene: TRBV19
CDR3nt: TGTGCCAGTAAGTGGGAAGCGAACACCGGGGAGCTGTTTTTT
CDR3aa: CASKWEANTGELFF

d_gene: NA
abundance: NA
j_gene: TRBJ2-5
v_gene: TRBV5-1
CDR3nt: TGCGCCAGCAGCTTGGGTCAGTCCCAAGAGACCCAGTACTTC
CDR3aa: CASSLGQSQETQYF

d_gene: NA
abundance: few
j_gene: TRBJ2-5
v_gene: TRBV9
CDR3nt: TGTGCCAGCAACCCAACAGGTGGCCAAGAGACCCAGTACTTC
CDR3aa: CASNPTGGQETQYF

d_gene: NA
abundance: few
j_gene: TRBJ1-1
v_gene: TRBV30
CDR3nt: TGTGCCTGGAGCACAAACGCGAACACTGAAGCTTTCTTT
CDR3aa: CAWSTNANTEAFF

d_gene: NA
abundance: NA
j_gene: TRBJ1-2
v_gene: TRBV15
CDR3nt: TGTGCCACCAGCAGGACAGTAGCTAACTATGGCTACACCTTC
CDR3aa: CATSRTVANYGYTF

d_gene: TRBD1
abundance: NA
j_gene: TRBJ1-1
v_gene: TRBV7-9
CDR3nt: TGTGCCAGCATCGGACAGGTGGGGACTGAAGCTTTCTTT
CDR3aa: CASIGQVGTEAFF

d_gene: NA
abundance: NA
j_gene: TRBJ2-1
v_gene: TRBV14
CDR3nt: TGTGCCAGCAGCCAAGATCTAGCCAGGGGAGGAGAGCAGTTCTTC
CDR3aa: CASSQDLARGGEQFF

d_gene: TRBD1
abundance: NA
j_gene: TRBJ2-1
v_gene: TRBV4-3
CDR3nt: TGCGCCAGCAGCCGAGCTGGGACAGGGAGGTACAATGAGCAGTTCTTC
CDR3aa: CASSRAGTGRYNEQFF

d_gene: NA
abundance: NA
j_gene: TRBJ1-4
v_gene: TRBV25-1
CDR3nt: TGTGCCAGCAGTGAATTCCCAGGTGGTGGGTCTAATGAAAAACTGTTTTTT
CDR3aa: CASSEFPGGGSNEKLFF

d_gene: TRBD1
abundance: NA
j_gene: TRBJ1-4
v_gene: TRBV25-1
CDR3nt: TGTGCCAGCAGTGACCTGAGGGGGCCTGGTGAAAAACTGTTTTTT
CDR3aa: CASSDLRGPGEKLFF